These T cell receptor beta chains were read from a single sample in a study of T cell repertoires in cytomegalovirus infection. MiXCR, run by TCRdb on the reads, gives a single entry per CDR3 protein. This sample has about 740,000 distinct CDR3 sequences, with around a third found just once. Their antigens are not known. Sequenced material: cultured PBMCs, taken from culture after CMV antigen stimulation. These receptors all come from a human donor in good health (CMV status not recorded). Some clones in this sample may be carry-over from other donors' samples. CDR3s include the opening cysteine and the closing phenylalanine or tryptophan. The order of the fields is CDR3 protein, CDR3 DNA, D gene, V gene, J gene, clone size. The D gene is left open where the match is weak. Size values are once, few and many counts, or a class for expanded clones, and some rows have none.

CSARAGVGGLGYTF,TGCAGTGCTAGAGCCGGAGTGGGGGGGCTCGGCTACACCTTC,NA,TRBV20-1,TRBJ1-2,NA
CASSQGGGWSGANVLTF,TGTGCCAGCAGCCAGGGGGGGGGTTGGTCTGGGGCCAACGTCCTGACTTTC,NA,TRBV7-2,TRBJ2-6,few
CASSSGLPDTQYF,TGTGCCAGCAGCTCGGGTCTCCCAGATACGCAGTATTTT,NA,TRBV7-2,TRBJ2-3,many
CASSPEDRGLNQPQHF,TGTGCCAGCAGCCCCGAGGACAGGGGCCTCAATCAGCCCCAGCATTTT,TRBD1,TRBV7-8,TRBJ1-5,many
CASSEFGRATGELFF,TGTGCCAGCAGTGAATTCGGGAGGGCCACCGGGGAGCTGTTTTTT,TRBD2,TRBV2,TRBJ2-2,NA
CASSLSRGVLPEQYF,TGTGCCAGCAGCCTCAGCCGGGGGGTCCTCCCCGAGCAGTACTTC,TRBD2,TRBV7-9,TRBJ2-7,NA
CSPGTSGNLGHNEQFF,TGCAGCCCAGGGACTAGCGGGAACCTAGGTCACAATGAGCAGTTCTTC,TRBD2,TRBV29-1,TRBJ2-1,NA
CASSIDRGSPYEQYF,TGTGCCAGCAGCATCGACAGGGGGTCCCCCTACGAGCAGTACTTC,TRBD1,TRBV11-1,TRBJ2-7,few
CASRSRTVGNTIYF,TGTGCCAGCAGGAGTCGGACAGTTGGAAACACCATATATTTT,NA,TRBV28,TRBJ1-3,NA
CASSQEPGRRNEQFF,TGTGCCAGCAGCCAAGAGCCTGGACGAAGGAATGAGCAGTTCTTC,NA,TRBV14,TRBJ2-1,few
CASTLTHTSTDTQYF,TGTGCCAGCACCCTGACTCATACTAGCACAGATACGCAGTATTTT,NA,TRBV9,TRBJ2-3,NA
CASGLAGGWTGELFF,TGTGCCAGCGGACTAGCGGGAGGGTGGACCGGGGAGCTGTTTTTT,TRBD2,TRBV7-2,TRBJ2-2,few
CASSRGVDANEQFF,TGTGCCAGCAGTAGGGGAGTGGACGCGAATGAGCAGTTCTTC,NA,TRBV6-6,TRBJ2-1,few
CASSFGQIYNEQFF,TGTGCCAGCAGCTTTGGCCAGATCTACAATGAGCAGTTCTTC,NA,TRBV7-2,TRBJ2-1,many
CASSFQGGPSGELFF,TGTGCCAGCAGCTTCCAAGGAGGGCCAAGTGGGGAACTGTTTTTT,NA,TRBV7-6,TRBJ1-4,NA
CASSLVGGSSYNSPLHF,TGCGCCAGCAGCTTGGTGGGGGGAAGCTCCTATAATTCACCCCTCCACTTT,NA,TRBV5-1,TRBJ1-6,NA
CASSLLGTAPLHF,TGTGCCAGCAGCTTACTAGGTACTGCACCCCTCCACTTT,NA,TRBV7-2,TRBJ1-6,many
CASSQSAGLWEQYF,TGTGCCAGCAGCCAATCGGCAGGGCTATGGGAGCAGTACTTC,NA,TRBV16,TRBJ2-7,NA
CASRKWRGLTAEQYF,TGTGCCAGCAGGAAATGGAGGGGGCTAACTGCCGAGCAGTACTTC,NA,TRBV27,TRBJ2-7,few
CASSQVGGLRNTEAFF,TGTGCCAGCAGCCAGGTGGGGGGGCTGAGGAACACTGAAGCTTTCTTT,NA,TRBV5-3,TRBJ1-1,NA
CAITVGGSPLHF,TGTGCCATTACGGTGGGTGGTTCACCCCTCCACTTT,NA,TRBV2,TRBJ1-6,few
CASSLSQGFTEAFF,TGCGCCAGCAGCTTGTCACAGGGTTTCACTGAAGCTTTCTTT,NA,TRBV5-1,TRBJ1-1,NA
CASSLVAGANNEQFF,TGTGCCAGCAGCTTAGTGGCGGGAGCAAACAATGAGCAGTTCTTC,TRBD2,TRBV7-9,TRBJ2-1,few
CASSSPRDSFWNTQYF,TGTGCCAGCAGTTCTCCCAGGGACAGTTTCTGGAATACGCAGTATTTT,TRBD1,TRBV12-3/TRBV12-4,TRBJ2-3,NA
CASRTDRESPYEQYF,TGTGCCAGCAGAACCGACAGGGAGTCCCCTTACGAGCAGTACTTC,TRBD1,TRBV7-9,TRBJ2-7,few
CAGTWTGPGEKLFF,TGTGCCGGCACCTGGACAGGGCCTGGTGAAAAACTGTTTTTT,TRBD1,TRBV12-3/TRBV12-4,TRBJ1-4,few
CASSFHRGGASYNEQFF,TGTGCCAGCAGTTTCCACCGCGGGGGGGCGTCCTACAATGAGCAGTTCTTC,TRBD2,TRBV28,TRBJ2-1,NA
CASRPGQGSWLATLQETQYF,TGTGCCAGCAGGCCAGGACAGGGTTCATGGCTAGCGACGTTACAAGAGACCCAGTACTTC,TRBD1,TRBV6-5,TRBJ2-5,few
CASTNPPYNEQFF,TGTGCCAGCACCAACCCCCCCTACAATGAGCAGTTCTTC,NA,TRBV7-2,TRBJ2-1,many
CASSLVPLGEQYF,TGCGCCAGCAGCTTGGTGCCCCTAGGCGAGCAGTACTTC,NA,TRBV5-1,TRBJ2-7,NA
CACSLGGRSYNEQFF,TGTGCCTGCAGCTTAGGGGGCCGCTCCTACAATGAGCAGTTCTTC,TRBD1,TRBV7-2,TRBJ2-1,NA
CASRYMSGAADTQYF,TGTGCCAGCAGATACATGTCGGGGGCCGCAGATACGCAGTATTTT,NA,TRBV7-2,TRBJ2-3,many
CASSAWTGITGELFF,TGTGCCAGCAGTGCATGGACAGGGATCACCGGGGAGCTGTTTTTT,TRBD1,TRBV12-3/TRBV12-4,TRBJ2-2,NA
CASSLPGGAQPQHF,TGTGCCAGCAGCTTACCCGGGGGGGCTCAGCCCCAGCATTTT,NA,TRBV7-2,TRBJ1-5,few
CASSFYRGSSDHEQYF,TGTGCCAGCAGTTTTTATAGGGGGTCTAGCGACCACGAGCAGTACTTC,NA,TRBV28,TRBJ2-7,few
CASSQGRGGWDQPQHF,TGCGCCAGCAGCCAAGGCAGGGGCGGATGGGATCAGCCCCAGCATTTT,NA,TRBV4-1,TRBJ1-5,few
CASSAPGQHSGANVLTF,TGTGCCAGCAGCGCCCCGGGACAGCACTCTGGGGCCAACGTCCTGACTTTC,TRBD1,TRBV9,TRBJ2-6,NA
CASRQRLAVETQYF,TGTGCCAGCAGACAGAGACTAGCTGTGGAGACCCAGTACTTC,TRBD2,TRBV3-1,TRBJ2-5,NA
CASSPEGPRPQYF,TGTGCCAGCAGCCCAGAGGGACCTAGGCCGCAGTATTTT,NA,TRBV4-2,TRBJ2-3,NA
CATSDPPGQGDSVETQYF,TGTGCCACCAGTGATCCGCCGGGACAGGGGGATTCGGTGGAGACCCAGTACTTC,TRBD1,TRBV24-1,TRBJ2-5,NA
CASSFAGIERNIQYF,TGTGCCAGCAGCTTCGCAGGGATAGAACGAAACATTCAGTACTTC,NA,TRBV7-3,TRBJ2-4,NA
CASTTIWTDTQYF,TGTGCCAGTACCACCATCTGGACAGATACGCAGTATTTT,NA,TRBV19,TRBJ2-3,NA
CASAASGSQETQYF,TGTGCTAGTGCTGCTAGCGGGAGCCAAGAGACCCAGTACTTC,TRBD2,TRBV12-5,TRBJ2-5,NA
CASSSRDRGPETQYF,TGTGCCAGCAGCTCCCGGGACAGGGGGCCAGAGACCCAGTACTTC,TRBD1,TRBV5-4,TRBJ2-5,NA
CASSLGLSIYEQYF,TGTGCCAGCAGTTTAGGACTTTCAATCTACGAGCAGTACTTC,NA,TRBV12-3/TRBV12-4,TRBJ2-7,many
CTSSLVRGQGTGELFF,TGTACCAGCAGCTTAGTCCGGGGACAGGGAACCGGGGAGCTGTTTTTT,TRBD1,TRBV7-8,TRBJ2-2,NA
CASSERGWGLPYEQYF,TGTGCCAGCAGCGAGCGAGGTTGGGGTCTCCCCTACGAGCAGTACTTC,NA,TRBV6-1,TRBJ2-7,many
CASIFSGIMGETQYF,TGTGCCAGCATTTTTTCTGGGATAATGGGAGAGACCCAGTACTTC,NA,TRBV6-1,TRBJ2-5,few
CASSQESRTVQETQYF,TGCGCCAGCAGCCAAGAATCCCGGACAGTCCAAGAGACCCAGTACTTC,NA,TRBV4-1,TRBJ2-5,NA
CASSPVGGYTDTQYF,TGTGCCAGCAGTCCCGTCGGGGGTTACACAGATACGCAGTATTTT,NA,TRBV7-2,TRBJ2-3,NA
CSAWGGETQYF,TGCAGTGCTTGGGGGGGGGAGACCCAGTACTTC,TRBD2,TRBV20-1,TRBJ2-5,NA
CAINSGTSGGEFTDTQYF,TGTGCCATCAACTCAGGGACTAGCGGGGGAGAATTCACAGATACGCAGTATTTT,TRBD2,TRBV10-3,TRBJ2-3,few
CASSQDFDRSQSRGANVLTF,TGCGCCAGCAGCCAAGATTTTGACAGGAGTCAATCGCGTGGGGCCAACGTCCTGACTTTC,NA,TRBV4-1,TRBJ2-6,NA